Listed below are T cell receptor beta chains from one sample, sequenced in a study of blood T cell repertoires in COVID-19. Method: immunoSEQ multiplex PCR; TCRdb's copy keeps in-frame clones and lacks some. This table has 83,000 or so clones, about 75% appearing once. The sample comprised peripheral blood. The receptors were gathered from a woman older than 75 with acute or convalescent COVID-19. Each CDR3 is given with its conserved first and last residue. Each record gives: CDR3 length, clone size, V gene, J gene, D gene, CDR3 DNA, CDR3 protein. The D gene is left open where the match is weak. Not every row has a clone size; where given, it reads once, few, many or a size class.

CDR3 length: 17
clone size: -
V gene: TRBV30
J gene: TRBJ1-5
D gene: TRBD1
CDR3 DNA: TGTGCCTGGAGTGTCCCAACCGGACAGGGGGGCAATCAGCCCCAGCATTTT
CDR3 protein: CAWSVPTGQGGNQPQHF

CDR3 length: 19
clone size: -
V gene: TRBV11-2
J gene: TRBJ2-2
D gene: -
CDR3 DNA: TGTGCCAGCAGCTCAAGGGGGGGGATTTCATTCGCGAACACCGGGGAGCTGTTTTTT
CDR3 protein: CASSSRGGISFANTGELFF

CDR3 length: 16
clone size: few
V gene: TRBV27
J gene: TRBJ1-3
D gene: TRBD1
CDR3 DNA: TGTGCCAGCAGCCGAGGGGGCTCGGCCCCTGGAAACACCATATATTTT
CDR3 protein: CASSRGGSAPGNTIYF

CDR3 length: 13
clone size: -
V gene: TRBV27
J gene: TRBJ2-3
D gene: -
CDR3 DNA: TGTGCCAGCAGTTTAGACTACTCCTATACGCAGTATTTT
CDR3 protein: CASSLDYSYTQYF

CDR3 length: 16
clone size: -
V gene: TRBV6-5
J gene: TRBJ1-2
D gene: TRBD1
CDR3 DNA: TGTGCCAGCAGTTACTCGCGACAGGGGGCGTACTATGGCTACACCTTC
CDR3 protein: CASSYSRQGAYYGYTF

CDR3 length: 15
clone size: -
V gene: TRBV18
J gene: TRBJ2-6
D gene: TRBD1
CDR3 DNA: TGTGCCAGCTCACGGACAGGGTCTGGGGCCAACGTCCTGACTTTC
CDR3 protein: CASSRTGSGANVLTF

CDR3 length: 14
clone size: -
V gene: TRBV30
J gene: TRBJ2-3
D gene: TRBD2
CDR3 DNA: TGTGCCTGGAGGAGGGAGGGGAGCACAGATACGCAGTATTTT
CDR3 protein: CAWRREGSTDTQYF

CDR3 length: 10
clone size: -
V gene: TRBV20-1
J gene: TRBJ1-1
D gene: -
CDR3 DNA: TGCAGTGCACGGACAGACGAAGCTTTCTTT
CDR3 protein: CSARTDEAFF

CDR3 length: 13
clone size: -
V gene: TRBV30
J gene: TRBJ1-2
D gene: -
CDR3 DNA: TGTGCCTCGGTATACGGGGGGGTCGGTGGCTACACCTTC
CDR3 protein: CASVYGGVGGYTF

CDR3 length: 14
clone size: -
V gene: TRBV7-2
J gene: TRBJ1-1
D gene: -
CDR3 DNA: TGTGCCAGCAGCTTACCCTACGCTCATGCTGAAGCTTTCTTT
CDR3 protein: CASSLPYAHAEAFF

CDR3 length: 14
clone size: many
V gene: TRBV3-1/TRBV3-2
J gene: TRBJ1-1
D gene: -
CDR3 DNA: TGTGCCAGCAGCAACGGGGTTCTGGGGACTGAAGCTTTCTTT
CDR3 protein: CASSNGVLGTEAFF

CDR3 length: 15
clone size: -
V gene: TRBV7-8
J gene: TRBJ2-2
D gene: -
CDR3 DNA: TGTGCCAGCAGCTCCCGGGTCCCGAGGGCCGGGGAGCTGTTTTTT
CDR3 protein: CASSSRVPRAGELFF

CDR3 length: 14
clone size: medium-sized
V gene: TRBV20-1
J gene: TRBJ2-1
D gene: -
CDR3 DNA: TGCAGTGCTAGTGGACTGAATAAGTACAATGAGCAGTTCTTC
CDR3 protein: CSASGLNKYNEQFF

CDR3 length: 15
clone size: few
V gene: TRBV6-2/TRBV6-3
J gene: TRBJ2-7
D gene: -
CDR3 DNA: TGTGCCAGCAGTTATACACAATCAGGGCGCTACGAGCAGTACTTC
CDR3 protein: CASSYTQSGRYEQYF

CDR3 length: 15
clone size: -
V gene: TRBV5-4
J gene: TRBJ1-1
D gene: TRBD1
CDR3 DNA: TGTGCCAGCAGCTTGGATAACAGGGGAAACACTGAAGCTTTCTTT
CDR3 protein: CASSLDNRGNTEAFF

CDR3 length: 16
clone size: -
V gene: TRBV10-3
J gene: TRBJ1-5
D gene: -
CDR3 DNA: TGTGCCATCAGTAATACGCCACCGCAGGGCAATCAGCCCCAGCATTTT
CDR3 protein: CAISNTPPQGNQPQHF

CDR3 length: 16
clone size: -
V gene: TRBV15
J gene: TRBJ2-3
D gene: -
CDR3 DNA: TGTGCCACCAGCAGGAGGCTTTCAATCCTCACAGATACGCAGTATTTT
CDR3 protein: CATSRRLSILTDTQYF

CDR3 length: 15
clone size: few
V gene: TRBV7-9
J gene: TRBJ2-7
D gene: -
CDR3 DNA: TGTGCCAGCAGCTTAGGAGGAGGTAGTAGTAGTGGGCAGTACTTC
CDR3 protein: CASSLGGGSSSGQYF

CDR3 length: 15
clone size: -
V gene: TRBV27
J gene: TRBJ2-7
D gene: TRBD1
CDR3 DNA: TGTGCCAGCAGTTTAGGGGACAGAAGATCTCACGAGCAGTACTTC
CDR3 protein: CASSLGDRRSHEQYF

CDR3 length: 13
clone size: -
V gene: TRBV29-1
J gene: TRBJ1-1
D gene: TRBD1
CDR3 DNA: TGCAGCGTTCCGGGACAGGGGGACACTGAAGCTTTCTTT
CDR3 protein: CSVPGQGDTEAFF

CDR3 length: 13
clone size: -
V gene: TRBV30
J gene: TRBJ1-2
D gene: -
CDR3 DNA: TGTGCCGGTGGGCCCAGACAGCTCTATGGCTACACCTTC
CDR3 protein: CAGGPRQLYGYTF

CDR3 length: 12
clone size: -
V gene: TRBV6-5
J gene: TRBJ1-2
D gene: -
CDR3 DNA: TGTGCCAGCACTTGGGAGAGGAGAGGCTACACCTTC
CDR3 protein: CASTWERRGYTF

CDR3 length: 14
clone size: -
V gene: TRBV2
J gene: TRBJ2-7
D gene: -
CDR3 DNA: TGTGCCAGCAGTGGGTCTAGGGGCAAGACAGAGCAGTACTTC
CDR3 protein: CASSGSRGKTEQYF

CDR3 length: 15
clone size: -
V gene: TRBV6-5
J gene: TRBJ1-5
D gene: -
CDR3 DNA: TGTGCCAGCAGTTACTCTCAGGGGACGGATCAGCCCCAGCATTTT
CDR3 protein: CASSYSQGTDQPQHF

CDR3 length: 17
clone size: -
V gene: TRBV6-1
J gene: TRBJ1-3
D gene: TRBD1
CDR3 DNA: TGTGCCAGCAGTGAAAATTTTTGGGACAGCTCTGGAAACACCATATATTTT
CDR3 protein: CASSENFWDSSGNTIYF

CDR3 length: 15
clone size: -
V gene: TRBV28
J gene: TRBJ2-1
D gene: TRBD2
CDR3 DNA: TGTGCCAGCACTTTAGCGGGATACTTAAACAATGAGCAGTTCTTC
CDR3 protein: CASTLAGYLNNEQFF

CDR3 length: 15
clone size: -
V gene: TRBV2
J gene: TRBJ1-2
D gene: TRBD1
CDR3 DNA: TGTGCCAGCAGTGACTTGGGGACAGGGGGCGCGGGCTACACCTTC
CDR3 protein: CASSDLGTGGAGYTF

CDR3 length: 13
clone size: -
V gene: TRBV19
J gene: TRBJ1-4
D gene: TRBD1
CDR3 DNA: TGTGCCACCGCCGGGACAGGGGATGAAAAACTGTTTTTT
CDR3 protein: CATAGTGDEKLFF

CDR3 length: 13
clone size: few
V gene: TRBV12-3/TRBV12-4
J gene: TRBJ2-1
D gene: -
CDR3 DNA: TGTGCCAGCAGGGACTCAGCCTACAATGAGCAGTTCTTC
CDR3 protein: CASRDSAYNEQFF

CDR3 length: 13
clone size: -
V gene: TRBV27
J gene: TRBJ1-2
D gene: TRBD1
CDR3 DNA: TGTGCCAGCAGTTTATCCCAGGGGGTGGGCTACACCTTC
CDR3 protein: CASSLSQGVGYTF

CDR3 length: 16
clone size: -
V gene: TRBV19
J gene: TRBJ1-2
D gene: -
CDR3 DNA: TGTGCCAGTAGTATAGCCCTCGGGACAACAAACTATGGCTACACCTTC
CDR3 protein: CASSIALGTTNYGYTF

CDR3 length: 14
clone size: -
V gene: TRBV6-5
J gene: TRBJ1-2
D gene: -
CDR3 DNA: TGTGCCAGTTCCCCTGACGGGGCTAACTATGGCTACACCTTC
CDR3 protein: CASSPDGANYGYTF

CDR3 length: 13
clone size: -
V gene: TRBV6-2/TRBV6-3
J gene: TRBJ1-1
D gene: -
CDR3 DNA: TGTGCCAGCAGTTGGTGGGGGGACACTGAAGCTTTCTTT
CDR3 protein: CASSWWGDTEAFF

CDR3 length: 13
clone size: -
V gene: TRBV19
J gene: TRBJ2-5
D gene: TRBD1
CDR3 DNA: TGTGCCAGTAGTATCAACAGGGGGGAGACCCAGTACTTC
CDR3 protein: CASSINRGETQYF

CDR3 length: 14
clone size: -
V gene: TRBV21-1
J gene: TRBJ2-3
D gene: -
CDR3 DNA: TGTGCCAGCAGCAAGTCAGGGAGGACAGATACGCAGTATTTT
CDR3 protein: CASSKSGRTDTQYF

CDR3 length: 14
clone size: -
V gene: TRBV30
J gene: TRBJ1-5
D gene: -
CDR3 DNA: TGTGCCTGGAGCCTCGGGGGGACCGGGCAGCCCCAGCATTTT
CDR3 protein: CAWSLGGTGQPQHF

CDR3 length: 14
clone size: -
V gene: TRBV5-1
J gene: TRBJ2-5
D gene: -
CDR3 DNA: TGCGCCAGCAGCTCCCAGACAGGCGGGGAGACCCAGTACTTC
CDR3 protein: CASSSQTGGETQYF

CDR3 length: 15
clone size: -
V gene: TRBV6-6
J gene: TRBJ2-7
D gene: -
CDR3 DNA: TGTGCCAGCAGCCGCCTGAGCGAGAGCTCCTACGAGCAGTACTTC
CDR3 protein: CASSRLSESSYEQYF

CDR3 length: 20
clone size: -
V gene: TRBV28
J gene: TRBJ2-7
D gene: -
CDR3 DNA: TGTGCCAGCAGTTTATTGAGGCGGGGCCGACAAACCAGAGCCTCCTACGAGCAGTACTTC
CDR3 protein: CASSLLRRGRQTRASYEQYF

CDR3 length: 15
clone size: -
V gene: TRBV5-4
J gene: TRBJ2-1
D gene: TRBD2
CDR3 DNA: TGTGCCAGCAGCTTGGGAGCGGGGGTGTACAATGAGCAGTTCTTC
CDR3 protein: CASSLGAGVYNEQFF

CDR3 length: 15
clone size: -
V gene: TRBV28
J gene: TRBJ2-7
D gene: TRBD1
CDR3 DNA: TGTGCCAGCCGACAGGGGCACCGGAGGGCGAACGAGCAGTACTTC
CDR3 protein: CASRQGHRRANEQYF

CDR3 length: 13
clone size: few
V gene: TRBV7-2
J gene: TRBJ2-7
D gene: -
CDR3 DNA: TGTGCCAGCAGGACAAGCCCAAACTACGAGCAGTACTTC
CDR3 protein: CASRTSPNYEQYF

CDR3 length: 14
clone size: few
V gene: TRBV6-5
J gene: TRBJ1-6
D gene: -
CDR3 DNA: TGTGCCAGCAGTTACTTGGGAAATAGGGGACCCCTCCACTTT
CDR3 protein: CASSYLGNRGPLHF

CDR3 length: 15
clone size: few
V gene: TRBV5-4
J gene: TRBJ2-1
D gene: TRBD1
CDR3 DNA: TGTGCCAGCACCAGGGACAGGAGCTCCTACAATGAGCAGTTCTTC
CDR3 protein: CASTRDRSSYNEQFF

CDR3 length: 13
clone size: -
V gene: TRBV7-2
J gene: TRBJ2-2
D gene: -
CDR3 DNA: TGTGCCAGCAGCGAATCAGCGGCCGGGGAGCTGTTTTTT
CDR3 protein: CASSESAAGELFF

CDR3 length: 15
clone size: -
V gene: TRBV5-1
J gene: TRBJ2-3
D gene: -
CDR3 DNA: TGCGCCAGCAGCCAACAAGCGGAGGGCACAGATACGCAGTATTTT
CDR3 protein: CASSQQAEGTDTQYF

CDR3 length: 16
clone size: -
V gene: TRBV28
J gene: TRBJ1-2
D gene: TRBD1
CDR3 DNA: TGTGCCAGCAGTTCGGCGGGACAGGGGGCGTGGTACGGCTACACCTTC
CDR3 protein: CASSSAGQGAWYGYTF

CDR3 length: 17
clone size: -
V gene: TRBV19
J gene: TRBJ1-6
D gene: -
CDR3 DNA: TGTGCCAGTAGTATTCCCCCTACAGGGAATAATAATTCACCCCTCCACTTT
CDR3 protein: CASSIPPTGNNNSPLHF

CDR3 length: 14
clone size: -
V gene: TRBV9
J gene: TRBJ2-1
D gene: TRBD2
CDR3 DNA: TGTGCCAGCAGCATAATGGGACTAAGCAATGAGCAGTTCTTC
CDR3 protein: CASSIMGLSNEQFF

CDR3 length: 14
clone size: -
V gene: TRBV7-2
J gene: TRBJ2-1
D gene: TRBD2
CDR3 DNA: TGTGCCAGCAGCTCACCGGGACTAGCGAGTAAGCAGTTCTTC
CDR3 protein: CASSSPGLASKQFF

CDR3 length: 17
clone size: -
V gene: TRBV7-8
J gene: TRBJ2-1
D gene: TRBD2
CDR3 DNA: TGTGCCAGCAGCTTCCCCGGGGGTAGCGGGAGGGTCGCTGAGCAGTTCTTC
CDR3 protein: CASSFPGGSGRVAEQFF

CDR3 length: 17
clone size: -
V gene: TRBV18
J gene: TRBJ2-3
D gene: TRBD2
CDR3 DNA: TGTGCCAGCTCACCAAGTTTAGCGGGGTCTAGCACAGATACGCAGTATTTT
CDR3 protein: CASSPSLAGSSTDTQYF

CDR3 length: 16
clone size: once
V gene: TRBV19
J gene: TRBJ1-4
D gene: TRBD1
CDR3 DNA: TGTGCCAGTAGTATGTTACAGGGGGCGCGTCATGAAAAACTGTTTTTT
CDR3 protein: CASSMLQGARHEKLFF

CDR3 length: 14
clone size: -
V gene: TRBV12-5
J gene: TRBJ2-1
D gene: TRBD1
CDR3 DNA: TGTGCTAGTGGAATTACAGGGGGACGCAATGAGCAGTTCTTC
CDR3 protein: CASGITGGRNEQFF

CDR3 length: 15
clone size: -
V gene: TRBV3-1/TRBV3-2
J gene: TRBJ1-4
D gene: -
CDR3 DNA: TGTGCCAGCAGCTCGAACTCAGGGTTCTATGAAAAACTGTTTTTT
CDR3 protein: CASSSNSGFYEKLFF

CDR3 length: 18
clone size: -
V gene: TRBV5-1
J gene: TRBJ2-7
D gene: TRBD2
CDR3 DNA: TGCGCCAGCAGCTTGGCCCTAGCTAGCGGGAGAGCATCCTACGAGCAGTACTTC
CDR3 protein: CASSLALASGRASYEQYF

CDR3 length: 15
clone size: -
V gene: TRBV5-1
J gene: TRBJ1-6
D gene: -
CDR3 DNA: TGCGCCAGCAGCTTTCGGGGGTCCTATAATTCACCCCTCCACTTT
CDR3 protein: CASSFRGSYNSPLHF

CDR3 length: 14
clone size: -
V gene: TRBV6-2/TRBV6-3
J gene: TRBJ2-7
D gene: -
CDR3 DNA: TGTGCCAGCAGTTATCAGGGCCCCTTTTTCGAGCAGTACTTC
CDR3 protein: CASSYQGPFFEQYF

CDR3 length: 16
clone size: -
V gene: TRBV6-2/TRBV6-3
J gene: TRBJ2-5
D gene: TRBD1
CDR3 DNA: TGTGCCAGCAGTACGAACCGGGACAGGGTCGCGGAGACCCAGTACTTC
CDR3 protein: CASSTNRDRVAETQYF